What follows is one T cell receptor beta chain and its context. Sequencing was performed with immunoSEQ multiplex PCR; in TCRdb, only in-frame clones are kept and a portion is missing. The table lists 200,000 or so clones, approximately 81% of them singletons. CDR3 length equals 16 residues. Trimming removed 3 bases from V and 2 bases from J, with 16 bases in between. Germline V CDR1 and CDR2: LGHNA, YNFKEQ. The record originates from a study of blood T cell repertoires in COVID-19. The sample comprised peripheral blood. The chain has TRBV4-2 and TRBJ1-2; possible D gene TRBD1, 5 bases. The TCR originated in a person between 65 and 80 years old with COVID-19, enrolled during active disease. CDR3 amino acids: CASSQDSGGVNYGYTF. In DNA, the CDR3 is TGTGCCAGCAGCCAGGACTCGGGGGGTGTAAACTATGGCTACACCTTC.